Shown below are 32 T cell receptor beta chains from a single sample sequenced in a study of cytomegalovirus exposure and HLA in healthy donors. This PCR relied on a set of 60 Vbeta primers and 13 Jbeta primers. Libraries were prepared by immunoSEQ multiplex PCR; TCRdb keeps only in-frame clonotypes and omits some of them. The table lists more than 85,000 clones, 69% of them singletons. The sequenced sample was PBMCs. Source of these receptors: a woman aged 70-85 years in good health and CMV-seropositive.

As regards this clone: At one of its ends the junction is not consistent with the germline gene, which may arise from a read error. The chain is built from TRBV19 and TRBJ2-1; 7 bases map to TRBD1. Germline V gene lookup returns CDR1 LNHDA and CDR2 SQIVND (reference sequence). The CDR3 is 13 residues long. CDR3 in DNA: TGTGCCAGTAGGGACAGGTCCTTCAATGAGCAGTTCTTC. Translation: CASRDRSFNEQFF.

The chain combines TRBV6-5 with TRBJ2-7; D may be TRBD1 (6 bases). The CDR3 has 13 residues. In germline, CDR1 is MNHEY, CDR2 SVGAGI. V was trimmed by 6 bases and J by 7 bases, leaving 16 bases between them. CDR3 protein: CASRDSRVKEQYF. The CDR3 DNA reads TGTGCCAGCAGGGACAGTAGGGTTAAAGAGCAGTACTTC.

This chain uses TRBV6-6 with TRBJ1-5, with 7 nucleotides matching TRBD1. The CDR3 length is 14 residues. Germline V gene lookup returns CDR1 MNHNY and CDR2 SVGAGI (reference sequence). Trimming removed 4 bases from V and 2 bases from J; junction bases left unmatched: 2. CDR3 sequence (DNA): TGTGCCAGCAGTTCCCAGGGGGGCAATCAGCCCCAGCATTTT. It yields the protein CASSSQGGNQPQHF.

The rearrangement joins TRBV5-1 to TRBJ2-5; the match to TRBD1 covers 7 bases. V shed 0 bases, J shed 3 bases, and the junction held 8 bases outside the gene matches. Germline V gene sequence: CDR1 SGHRS, CDR2 YFSETQ. The CDR3 loop spans 16 amino acids. DNA of the CDR3: TGCGCCAGCAGCTTGGTTCAAGGGACAGACAAAGAGACCCAGTACTTC. It codes for CASSLVQGTDKETQYF. The variable domain in full, with the rest retrieved from reference TRBV5-1 and TRBJ2-5, is KAGVTQTPRYLIKTRGQQVTLSCSPISGHRSVSWYQQTPGQGLQFLFEYFSETQRNKGNFPGRFSGRQFSNSRSEMNVSTLELGDSALYLCASSLVQGTDKETQYFGPGTRLLVL.

V gene TRBV5-6 combines with J gene TRBJ1-2, with a tentative D call TRBD1 (5 bases). Germline V gene data show CDR1 as SGHDT and CDR2 as YYEEEE. The CDR3 spans 14 residues. The germline V and J ends were trimmed by 1 base and 3 bases, with 10 bases remaining between them. CDR3 nucleotide sequence: TGTGCCAGCAGCTTGAACAGGCCCGACTATGGCTACACCTTC. It yields the protein CASSLNRPDYGYTF.

The genes are TRBV6-1 and TRBJ2-7; 8 nucleotides align to TRBD1. V lost 6 bases and J lost 4; bases outside the gene matches: 5. This CDR3 comprises 13 residues. Germline CDR1 and CDR2: MNHNS and SASEGT. The CDR3 DNA reads TGTGCCAGCAGGGGACAGGTCGTATACGAGCAGTACTTC. Protein product: CASRGQVVYEQYF.

The J gene is TRBJ2-3, the V gene TRBV30, with TRBD1 as a possible D gene (5 bases). Germline V gives CDR1 GTSNPN, CDR2 SVGIG (reference sequence). The V gene lost 2 bases and the J gene lost 5 bases, with 8 bases spanning the gap. The CDR3 has 12 amino acids. In DNA form, the CDR3 reads TGTGCCTGGAGTATACAGGTAGATACGCAGTATTTT. It yields the protein CAWSIQVDTQYF.

The chain carries TRBV7-2 and TRBJ2-2; 11 positions match TRBD2. Per germline, CDR1 SGHTA and CDR2 FQGNSA. V shed 5 bases, J shed 8 bases, and the junction held 7 bases outside the gene matches. This CDR3 comprises 15 residues. The CDR3: CASSPLSGGAGELFF. The CDR3, as DNA: TGTGCCAGCAGCCCACTTAGCGGGGGGGCTGGGGAGCTGTTTTTT.

The chain combines TRBV9 with TRBJ1-6; no clear D. The CDR3 has 13 amino acids. Trimming took 1 base from V and 7 from J, leaving 6 bases between them. The V gene's germline CDR1 is SGDLS and CDR2 YYNGEE. The CDR3 reads CASSVYPNSPLHF. CDR3 nucleotide sequence: TGTGCCAGCAGCGTATATCCCAATTCACCCCTCCACTTT.

The chain couples TRBV7-6 to TRBJ1-3; 7 bases align to TRBD1. V lost 1 base to trimming and J lost 6 bases; unmatched junction nucleotides: 9. CDR3 length: 16 amino acids. Germline-derived CDR1 and CDR2 are SGHVS and FNYEAQ. The CDR3 coding sequence is TGTGCCAGCAGCTTAGGGGCAGGGGGTGGAGAAAACACCATATATTTT. Protein sequence: CASSLGAGGGENTIYF.

The chain joins TRBV5-1 to TRBJ1-1, with D unclear. Trimming left V 6 bases short and J 1 base short, with 13 bases between. The CDR3 sequence is 14 residues long. Germline CDR1 and CDR2: SGHRS and YFSETQ. The CDR3: CASTYVAENTEAFF. CDR3 nucleotides: TGCGCCAGCACCTACGTGGCGGAGAACACTGAAGCTTTCTTT.

This sequence joins TRBV19 and TRBJ2-7; TRBD1 matches 7 bases. The CDR3 is 14 amino acids. The germline gives CDR1 LNHDA, CDR2 SQIVND (reference sequence). The trim removed 6 bases at V and 0 bases at J, leaving 5 bases unmatched. The CDR3 protein is CASRLGQSSYEQYF. The DNA of the CDR3 is TGTGCCAGTAGATTGGGACAGAGCTCCTACGAGCAGTACTTC.

This clone showed up just a few times. The CDR3 protein is CASSLRTGVNNSPLHF. The CDR3 DNA reads as TGTGCCAGCAGCTTGCGGACAGGGGTGAATAATTCACCCCTCCACTTT. The chain uses TRBV5-6 and TRBJ1-6, with TRBD1 matching over 9 bases. This CDR3 is built from 16 residues. In germline, CDR1 is SGHDT, CDR2 YYEEEE. J was trimmed by 5 bases and V by 1 base; bases with no gene match: 4.

The chain links TRBV18 to TRBJ2-7; tentative D call: TRBD2 (6 bases). Germline values: CDR1 KGHSH, CDR2 LQKENI. The V and J ends lost 4 bases and 3 bases respectively, with 10 bases between them. This CDR3 region has 13 residues. CDR3 DNA: TGTGCCAGCTCACTTCAGGAGGGCTACGAGCAGTACTTC. This sequence encodes CASSLQEGYEQYF.

This clone has just a few counts. V usage is TRBV7-8 and J usage is TRBJ1-5; maybe TRBD1 (5 bases). CDR1 and CDR2 from the germline V gene are SGHVS and FQNEAQ. The ends were cut back, 5 bases at V and 2 bases at J, with 16 bases in the middle. This CDR3 has 16 amino acids. CDR3 region: CASSPRLGAGNQPQHF. The CDR3 nucleotides read TGTGCCAGCAGCCCACGATTAGGGGCAGGCAATCAGCCCCAGCATTTT.

This sequence joins TRBV19 and TRBJ1-5, with a possible D match to TRBD1 (5 bases). The germline CDR1 and CDR2 sequences are LNHDA and SQIVND (reference sequence). The CDR3 is 13 amino acids. Trimming took off 5 bases at V and 5 bases at J, with 10 bases between the two ends. DNA for the CDR3: TGTGCCAGTAGTCCCGACAGAGATCAGCCCCAGCATTTT. This translates into CASSPDRDQPQHF.

The chain couples TRBV19 to TRBJ1-5; unclear D gene. The CDR3 has 15 residues. Trimming stripped 6 bases from V and 2 bases from J, with 14 bases between. The V gene's germline CDR1 is LNHDA and CDR2 SQIVND (reference sequence). The CDR3: CASRPFLGGNQPQHF. CDR3 nucleotide sequence: TGTGCCAGTAGGCCTTTTCTGGGCGGCAATCAGCCCCAGCATTTT.

This chain uses TRBV2 with TRBJ1-5, with TRBD1 identical over 9 bases. Germline trimming cut 6 bases from V and 7 bases from J; bases unmatched to any gene: 16. Germline-derived CDR1 and CDR2 are SNHLY and FYNNEI. This CDR3 has 17 residues. The CDR3 sequence is CASSATGTGKGGQPQHF. CDR3 in DNA: TGTGCCAGCAGCGCAACCGGGACAGGGAAAGGGGGCCAGCCCCAGCATTTT.

CDR3 sequence: CASSLEGLISYNEQFF. The CDR3 DNA reads as TGTGCCAGCAGCTTAGAGGGACTGATATCCTACAATGAGCAGTTCTTC. This chain uses TRBV7-9 with TRBJ2-1; possibly TRBD2 for D (6 bases). The CDR3 has 16 residues. Trimming removed 1 base from V and 1 base from J, with 11 bases in between. Germline V gene data show CDR1 as SEHNR and CDR2 as FQNEAQ (reference sequence).

This chain uses TRBV4-1 with TRBJ1-6, with D uncertain. The germline CDR1 and CDR2 sequences are MGHRA and YSYEKL. V shed 1 base and J shed 7 bases, with 17 bases lying between them. CDR3 length: 17 residues. This CDR3 reads CASSQGRMIEVNSPLHF. The CDR3, as DNA: TGCGCCAGCAGCCAAGGGAGGATGATAGAAGTGAATTCACCCCTCCACTTT.

The V and J genes are TRBV5-6 and TRBJ2-3; D is ambiguous. Trimming took 0 bases from V and 9 from J, leaving 8 bases between them. This CDR3 has 12 residues. Germline V gives CDR1 SGHDT, CDR2 YYEEEE. CDR3: CASSLGTYTQYF. The CDR3 nucleotides are TGTGCCAGCAGCTTGGGTACATACACGCAGTATTTT.

J is TRBJ1-1 and V is TRBV6-1, with 12 positions matching TRBD1. Germline CDR1 MNHNS, CDR2 SASEGT. V shed 3 bases, J shed 5 bases, and the junction held 4 bases outside the gene matches. The CDR3 has 15 amino acids. The CDR3 reads CASSDGTGGRTEAFF. The CDR3 DNA reads TGTGCCAGCAGTGACGGGACAGGGGGCAGGACTGAAGCTTTCTTT.

This chain connects TRBV7-9 to TRBJ2-1, with no clear D. Trimming removed 3 bases from V and 1 base from J, with 13 bases in between. Germline loops: CDR1 SEHNR, CDR2 FQNEAQ (reference sequence). The CDR3 contains 16 residues. The CDR3 sequence: CASSFENLKSYNEQFF. The CDR3 coding sequence is TGTGCCAGCAGCTTTGAGAACCTTAAATCCTACAATGAGCAGTTCTTC.

The rearrangement links TRBV30 to TRBJ1-1; D not resolved. V was trimmed by 2 bases and J by 3 bases, leaving 7 bases between them. Germline V lookup: CDR1 GTSNPN, CDR2 SVGIG (reference sequence). This CDR3 region has 12 residues. The CDR3 reads CAWSRTYTEAFF. Here the CDR3 DNA reads TGTGCCTGGAGTCGGACTTACACTGAAGCTTTCTTT.

The chain links TRBV19 to TRBJ1-2, with 8 bases identical to TRBD1. The CDR3 extends over 14 amino acids. Losses at the gene ends were 4 bases for V and 8 bases for J; bases not matched to a gene: 9. Germline lookup yields CDR1 LNHDA and CDR2 SQIVND (reference sequence). CDR3 nucleotides: TGTGCCAGTAGTACTCTGACAGGGGCGGGAGGCTACACCTTC. Translated: CASSTLTGAGGYTF.

The chain links TRBV29-1 to TRBJ2-2; TRBD1 agrees at 9 bases. Germline V lookup: CDR1 SQVTM, CDR2 ANQGSEA. This CDR3 comprises 14 residues. V was clipped by 5 bases and J by 6 bases; unmatched bases: 7. For the CDR3, the DNA is TGCAGCGTTTGGGACAGGGAACCATCCGGGGAGCTGTTTTTT. Encoded protein: CSVWDREPSGELFF.

This chain uses TRBV2 with TRBJ1-6, with D possibly being TRBD1 (6 bases). The germline V gene has CDR1 SNHLY and CDR2 FYNNEI. The CDR3 has 16 amino acids. The V gene lost 6 bases and the J gene lost 8 bases, with 20 bases spanning the gap. The CDR3 nucleotides are TGTGCCAGCAGCCTACAGGGATCCCAGAGGGATTCACCCCTCCACTTT. It yields the protein CASSLQGSQRDSPLHF.

This chain links TRBV6-5 with TRBJ2-2; the D gene is possibly TRBD1 (6 bases). Germline lookup yields CDR1 MNHEY and CDR2 SVGAGI. The CDR3 has 15 amino acids. Trimming pared 7 bases from V and 3 bases from J, leaving 15 bases between. In nucleotides, the CDR3 is TGTGCCAGCACCCCTTGGGGGCGGGACACCGGGGAGCTGTTTTTT. Translating gives CASTPWGRDTGELFF.

This chain links TRBV7-9 with TRBJ2-5; 8 bases align to TRBD2. With 8 bases clipped from V and 4 bases from J, the junction kept 9 bases outside the gene matches. CDR1 is SEHNR and CDR2 is FQNEAQ in the germline V gene (reference sequence). CDR3 length equals 14 residues. CDR3 protein: CASLDTGGGETQYF. For the CDR3, the DNA is TGTGCCAGCCTCGATACGGGGGGGGGAGAGACCCAGTACTTC.

The rearrangement links TRBV21-1 to TRBJ1-5. TRBV21-1 is designated a pseudogene. This CDR3 contains 14 residues. The CDR3 protein is CASILGGRDQPQHF. The CDR3 DNA is TGTGCCAGCATCCTCGGGGGGAGGGATCAGCCCCAGCATTTT.

This clone was counted a few times. The chain is built from TRBV5-6 and TRBJ1-5; D is unclear. This CDR3 comprises 14 residues. Trimming stripped 2 bases from V and 5 bases from J, with 11 bases between. Germline loops: CDR1 SGHDT, CDR2 YYEEEE. CDR3 bases: TGTGCCAGCAGCTTCGTCGGAGACTATCAGCCCCAGCATTTT. It specifies CASSFVGDYQPQHF.

V gene TRBV19 combines with J gene TRBJ2-1; 7 bases fit TRBD1. Germline V gives CDR1 LNHDA, CDR2 SQIVND (reference sequence). The length of the CDR3 is 16 residues. Trimming took 3 bases from V and 11 from J; bases not matched to a gene: 16. The CDR3 DNA is TGTGCCAGTAGTATTCTGGGGACAGACCTACTCCAGCAGCAGTTCTTC. Translated: CASSILGTDLLQQQFF.